This entry describes one TCR beta chain. Germline loops: CDR1 LGHNA, CDR2 YSLEER. V shed 0 bases and J shed 4 bases, with 13 bases lying between them. The length of the CDR3 is 15 residues. As handled by the study authors: Researchers report that nucleated cell counts were estimated from reference gene primer amplification. This table comes from immunoSEQ multiplex PCR, and its TCRdb copy is limited to in-frame clones, with some not included. V and J calls and clone size are given by that table; D and trimming were obtained from the DNA. This sample has approximately 74,000 clones, with around three quarters found just once. The sample belongs to a study of blood T cell repertoires in COVID-19. The overall study: There were acute and convalescent COVID-19 samples, and they came from the United States, Italy and Spain. Nucleic acid was either cDNA or gDNA, and it came from T cells, B-cell-depleted T cells, or PBMCs.

The TCR sequence derives from a man in his 60s with acute or convalescent COVID-19. The sequenced sample consisted of peripheral blood. The chain combines TRBV4-3 with TRBJ2-7, with D unresolved. CDR3 protein: CASSQDASSSYEQYF. CDR3 coding DNA: TGCGCCAGCAGCCAAGATGCGTCCTCTAGTTACGAGCAGTACTTC.